The rows below give T cell receptor beta chains drawn from one sample of a study of cytomegalovirus exposure and HLA in healthy donors. Sequencing was performed with immunoSEQ multiplex PCR; in TCRdb, only in-frame clones are kept and a portion is missing. The sample carries around 150,000 clones, roughly three quarters recorded once. Sequenced: PBMCs. The source of these receptors is a male donor in good health and CMV-seronegative. The CDR3 runs from the conserved cysteine through the conserved F or W. A D gene is named only where the DNA matches it firmly. Only some rows state a clone size, as once, few, many or a class for expanded clones.

CDR3 length,V gene,J gene,clone size,D gene,CDR3 DNA,CDR3 protein
13,TRBV10-3,TRBJ2-2,NA,NA,TGTGCAAGCACGGGGACGAACACCGGGGAGCTGTTTTTT,CASTGTNTGELFF
17,TRBV27,TRBJ2-7,NA,TRBD2,TGTGCCAGCAGCTGGGGGATTCCGAGCGGGAGTTTCGACGAGCAGTACTTC,CASSWGIPSGSFDEQYF
14,TRBV7-2,TRBJ1-5,NA,NA,TGTGCCAGCAGCTTAGCGGGGGGTTGGCAGCCCCAGCATTTT,CASSLAGGWQPQHF
14,TRBV4-3,TRBJ2-3,NA,TRBD2,TGCGCCAGCAGTCCCGGGGCGGGAGGAGATACGCAGTATTTT,CASSPGAGGDTQYF
14,TRBV5-4,TRBJ1-6,NA,TRBD1,TGTGCCAGCAGCCTGGACAGGGGAAATTCACCCCTCCACTTT,CASSLDRGNSPLHF
14,TRBV2,TRBJ1-1,NA,NA,TGTGCCAGCAGTGAAGCTAGTGATGTCACTGAAGCTTTCTTT,CASSEASDVTEAFF
18,TRBV15,TRBJ1-6,NA,NA,TGTGCCACCAGCAGAGAAGGTCCTATGGCAGTCGGGGGTTCACCCCTCCACTTT,CATSREGPMAVGGSPLHF
14,TRBV30,TRBJ1-5,NA,TRBD1,TGTGCCTGGAGTCTGGACAGGGGCAATCAGCCCCAGCATTTT,CAWSLDRGNQPQHF
16,TRBV21-1,TRBJ1-1,NA,NA,TGTGCCAGCAGCAAAGGCAGGGGGATCGGGGACACTGAAGCTTTCTTT,CASSKGRGIGDTEAFF
14,TRBV7-2,TRBJ2-1,NA,TRBD1,TGTGCCAGCACCCCCGACAGGGCGTACAATGAGCAGTTCTTC,CASTPDRAYNEQFF
17,TRBV5-4,TRBJ1-5,once,NA,TGTGCCAGCAGCCCCCGAAGTGTCGGACAGCTCAATCAGCCCCAGCATTTT,CASSPRSVGQLNQPQHF
18,TRBV16,TRBJ1-5,NA,NA,TGTGCCAGCACCAATACGCCGGGGGGACCGTTCAGCAATCAGCCCCAGCATTTT,CASTNTPGGPFSNQPQHF
14,TRBV7-9,TRBJ1-5,few,NA,TGTGCCAGCAGCCCCGGACTGATCAATCAGCCCCAGCATTTT,CASSPGLINQPQHF
15,TRBV28,TRBJ2-7,NA,NA,TGTGCCAGCAGTTCACTACTAGGACGTTCCTACGAGCAGTACTTC,CASSSLLGRSYEQYF
14,TRBV2,TRBJ2-2,NA,NA,TGTGCCAGCAGTGATTGGGCAGGCACCGGGGAGCTGTTTTTT,CASSDWAGTGELFF
17,TRBV9,TRBJ1-4,NA,NA,TGTGCCAGCAGCGTAGGTGGCGCGAGGACAGTTAATGAAAAACTGTTTTTT,CASSVGGARTVNEKLFF
17,TRBV9,TRBJ2-1,NA,TRBD2,TGTGCCAGCAGCGTAGCTAGCGGACTAGCGGGGGGGCGGGAGCAGTTCTTC,CASSVASGLAGGREQFF
15,TRBV15,TRBJ2-7,NA,NA,TGTGCCACCAGCGCACAGGGTAAGGCCCCCTACGAGCAGTACTTC,CATSAQGKAPYEQYF
16,TRBV7-9,TRBJ2-3,NA,NA,TGTGCCAGCAGCAGAACCCTAGTGATTGGCACAGATACGCAGTATTTT,CASSRTLVIGTDTQYF
17,TRBV19,TRBJ2-3,NA,TRBD2,TGTGCCAGTAGTATAGAGCGGTCTAGCGGGGACACAGATACGCAGTATTTT,CASSIERSSGDTDTQYF
16,TRBV4-3,TRBJ2-2,NA,NA,TGCGCCAGCAGCCAAGAAGAGGCTACTAACACCGGGGAGCTGTTTTTT,CASSQEEATNTGELFF
14,TRBV28,TRBJ2-4,NA,TRBD1,TGTGCCAGCAGTTTAACAGGGGGCACAAACATTCAGTACTTC,CASSLTGGTNIQYF
15,TRBV30,TRBJ1-5,NA,NA,TGTGCCTGGAGTGTACAGACAGCTAGCAATCAGCCCCAGCATTTT,CAWSVQTASNQPQHF
13,TRBV7-3,TRBJ2-5,NA,NA,TGTGCCAGCAGCCCCGCGGGGTCAGAGACCCAGTACTTC,CASSPAGSETQYF
15,TRBV4-1,TRBJ2-7,NA,TRBD2,TGCGCCAGCAGCCAAACGAGCGGGAGGATCTGCGAGCAGTACTTC,CASSQTSGRICEQYF
15,TRBV6-5,TRBJ2-1,few,NA,TGTGCCAGCAGTTCGGCAGGGCGTTCCTACAATGAGCAGTTCTTC,CASSSAGRSYNEQFF
15,TRBV15,TRBJ2-7,NA,TRBD1,TGTGCCACCAGCAGAGACCAGACAGGGATCTACGAGCAGTACTTC,CATSRDQTGIYEQYF
13,TRBV10-3,TRBJ2-7,NA,NA,TGTGCCATCAGTGATCGGACAGAGGGCGAGCAGTACTTC,CAISDRTEGEQYF
12,TRBV2,TRBJ1-2,once,NA,TGTGCCAGCCAACAGGGAGGGTGGGGCTACACCTTC,CASQQGGWGYTF
15,TRBV11-1,TRBJ2-7,few,NA,TGTGCCAGCAGCTCCGACAGCCGGTCCACCTACGAGCAGTACTTC,CASSSDSRSTYEQYF
17,TRBV10-3,TRBJ2-3,NA,TRBD2,TGTGCCATCAGTGAGTCGATATGGCAGCGGGATATGGATACGCAGTATTTT,CAISESIWQRDMDTQYF
14,TRBV4-1,TRBJ1-2,NA,TRBD1,TGCGCCAGCAGCTCCGGAACAGGGGAAAATGGCTACACCTTC,CASSSGTGENGYTF
17,TRBV2,TRBJ1-6,few,NA,TGTGCCAGCAGTGAAGACAGGGCGAGCTCCTATAATTCACCCCTCCACTTT,CASSEDRASSYNSPLHF
12,TRBV29-1,TRBJ2-5,NA,NA,TGCAGCGCTCAGGGTGGGGATGAGACCCAGTACTTC,CSAQGGDETQYF
16,TRBV28,TRBJ2-3,NA,TRBD2,TGTGCCAGCAGTTTAATATACGGGGGGTTGGCAGATACGCAGTATTTT,CASSLIYGGLADTQYF